The present TCR beta chain was sequenced within a study of CD8 T cells in ankylosing spondylitis. This clonotype was observed a few times. Its specificity is not known. Study results and limitations: A motif of 7 to 9 highly homologous TCR beta variants was seen as apparently characteristic of ankylosing spondylitis blood.

V was pared by 3 bases and J by 1 base, with 13 bases between. The CDR3 is 15 amino acids. The germline V gene encodes CDR1 MGHRA and CDR2 YSYEKL. A single record per CDR3 protein comes from TCRdb applying MiXCR to the 5' RACE reads. Of roughly 440,000 distinct CDR3 sequences listed, more than 15% are singletons. The sequenced material came from blood, either unsorted or a sorted T cell fraction (not recorded which). The clonotype was recovered from a male donor with ankylosing spondylitis. The chain employs TRBV4-1 and TRBJ2-7, with no clear D. CDR3 bases: TGCGCCAGCAGCCAGGCCCACACCGATTCCTACGAGCAGTACTTC. This codes for CASSQAHTDSYEQYF.